What follows are 21 T cell receptor beta chains derived from one specimen sequenced in a study of blood T cell repertoires in COVID-19. The data were produced by immunoSEQ multiplex PCR, yet TCRdb's version contains in-frame clones alone and is incomplete. The sample records around 200,000 clones, approximately 82% being singletons. The sample was peripheral blood. The source is a man aged 50 to 60 with active or convalescent COVID-19.

The gene calls are TRBV6-6 and TRBJ1-5, with D perhaps matching TRBD1 (5 bases). V lost 6 bases and J lost 7, with 22 bases in between. There are 16 residues in the CDR3. Looked up from germline, CDR1 is MNHNY and CDR2 is SVGAGI (reference sequence). The CDR3: CASSDLLGPGGQPQHF. The DNA of the CDR3 is TGTGCCAGCAGCGATTTACTGGGACCGGGGGGGCAGCCCCAGCATTTT.

The rearrangement joins TRBV4-3 to TRBJ2-3, with TRBD2 identical over 10 bases. With V trimmed by 4 bases and J by 1 base, 11 bases remained unmatched. There are 18 residues in the CDR3. Germline CDR1 LGHNA, CDR2 YSLEER. The CDR3 nucleotides read TGCGCCAGCAGCCCGAGCGGGGGGGCCTTTTCGGGCACAGATACGCAGTATTTT. Amino acid sequence: CASSPSGGAFSGTDTQYF.

The chain recombines TRBV11-3 with TRBJ2-7; 10 positions agree with TRBD2. The CDR3 runs 15 residues. Germline V gene sequence: CDR1 SGHNT, CDR2 YENEEA. Trimming at V came to 2 bases and at J to 5 bases, leaving 6 bases not matched to a gene. The CDR3 DNA reads TGTGCCAGCAGCTTACGGCTAGCGGGAGTCCACGAGCAGTACTTC. Translated, it gives CASSLRLAGVHEQYF.

V usage is TRBV6-2 or TRBV6-3 and J usage is TRBJ1-2; the D gene is possibly TRBD1 (5 bases). CDR3 length: 13 residues. Germline V gene sequence: CDR1 MNHEY, CDR2 SVGEGT. Trimming took 2 bases from V and 5 from J, leaving 9 bases between them. CDR3 amino acids: CASSYRGWYGYTF. The CDR3 coding sequence is TGTGCCAGCAGTTACAGGGGTTGGTATGGCTACACCTTC.

The rearrangement joins TRBV7-3 to TRBJ2-2, with 13 bases aligning to TRBD2. The V gene end was trimmed by 6 bases and the J gene end by 4 bases; junction bases not matched to a gene: 5. The CDR3 consists of 16 residues. Germline V gene sequence: CDR1 SGHTA, CDR2 FQGTGA. CDR3 sequence (DNA): TGTGCCAGCAGAACGACTAGCGGGAGGACCACCGGGGAGCTGTTTTTT. This translates into CASRTTSGRTTGELFF.

The table lists this clone with a few counts. The chain uses TRBV19 and TRBJ2-2, with unresolved D. This CDR3 region has 14 residues. Germline CDR1 LNHDA, CDR2 SQIVND (reference sequence). The V and J ends lost 3 bases and 7 bases respectively, with 12 bases between them. For the CDR3, the DNA is TGTGCCAGTAGTATTGGTGCCAGTGGCGGGGAGCTGTTTTTT. This translates into CASSIGASGGELFF.

The chain recombines TRBV10-3 with TRBJ1-6; a weak D match, TRBD1 (6 bases). CDR3 length: 14 residues. Germline V gene lookup returns CDR1 ENHRY and CDR2 SYGVKD. V lost 2 bases and J lost 9, with 11 bases in between. The CDR3 here is CAISETGGPSPLHF. The CDR3 DNA reads as TGTGCCATCAGTGAGACCGGGGGGCCTTCACCCCTCCACTTT.

The J gene is TRBJ1-3, the V gene TRBV2; a possible D gene is TRBD1 (5 bases). The CDR3 extends over 15 amino acids. Trimming took 0 bases from V and 4 from J, leaving 10 bases between them. Germline CDR1 and CDR2: SNHLY and FYNNEI. In DNA form, the CDR3 reads TGTGCCAGCAGTGAAGCCAGGGCCCCAGGAAACACCATATATTTT. Residues: CASSEARAPGNTIYF.

V gene TRBV3-1 (or the pseudogene TRBV3-2) combines with J gene TRBJ1-2; D ambiguous. The CDR3 loop spans 13 amino acids. From germline, CDR1 is LGHDT and CDR2 YNNKEL (reference sequence). With 3 bases removed from V and 2 bases from J, the gap between germline ends came to 7 bases. The CDR3 nucleotides read TGTGCCAGCAGCCACAGGTCCAACTATGGCTACACCTTC. Protein product: CASSHRSNYGYTF.

V gene TRBV19 combines with J gene TRBJ2-3; 8 bases agree with TRBD1. This CDR3 has 18 amino acids. Germline V CDR1 and CDR2: LNHDA, SQIVND (reference sequence). Trimming cost V 4 bases and J 0 bases; bases outside gene matches: 12. The DNA of the CDR3 is TGTGCCAGTAGTACCCCAAGGACAGGGACTTCTAGCACAGATACGCAGTATTTT. Translating gives CASSTPRTGTSSTDTQYF. The full variable domain, rest sourced from reference TRBV19 and TRBJ2-3, is DGGITQSPKYLFRKEGQNVTLSCEQNLNHDAMYWYRQDPGQGLRLIYYSQIVNDFQKGDIAEGYSVSREKKESFPLTVTSAQKNPTAFYLCASSTPRTGTSSTDTQYFGPGTRLTVL.

V is TRBV5-1 and J is TRBJ1-4, with D maybe TRBD1 (5 bases). The CDR3 consists of 15 residues. Germline CDR1 reads SGHRS; CDR2 reads YFSETQ. Trimming stripped 1 base from V and 5 bases from J, with 12 bases between. The CDR3 protein is CASSLNRLYNEKLFF. DNA for the CDR3: TGCGCCAGCAGCTTGAACAGGCTTTACAATGAAAAACTGTTTTTT. The full variable domain, completed using reference TRBV5-1 and TRBJ1-4, is KAGVTQTPRYLIKTRGQQVTLSCSPISGHRSVSWYQQTPGQGLQFLFEYFSETQRNKGNFPGRFSGRQFSNSRSEMNVSTLELGDSALYLCASSLNRLYNEKLFFGSGTQLSVL.

This rearrangement joins TRBV3-1 (or the pseudogene TRBV3-2) to TRBJ1-2; 12 positions agree with TRBD1. After removal of 3 bases from V and 11 bases from J, the junction contained 4 bases not matched to a gene. Germline CDR1 LGHDT, CDR2 YNNKEL (reference sequence). The CDR3 length is 13 residues. The CDR3 bases are TGTGCCAGCAGCCACCGGGACAGGGGGCTATACACCTTC. Amino acids: CASSHRDRGLYTF.

This chain joins TRBV9 and TRBJ2-2; 7 nucleotides align to TRBD2. Unmatched junction bases numbered 9, after V lost 4 bases and J lost 0 bases. The length of the CDR3 is 17 residues. Germline values: CDR1 SGDLS, CDR2 YYNGEE. In nucleotides, the CDR3 is TGTGCCAGCAGCATTCGGGAGGCAGGGTCGAACACCGGGGAGCTGTTTTTT. This codes for CASSIREAGSNTGELFF.

This chain joins TRBV7-3 and TRBJ2-1; TRBD2 matches 7 bases. The CDR3 is made up of 14 amino acids. CDR1 and CDR2 from the germline V gene are SGHTA and FQGTGA. Trimming took 5 bases from V and 7 from J; bases not matched to a gene: 8. CDR3 nucleotides: TGTGCCAGCAGCCCTCGGACTAGGTGGAATGAGCAGTTCTTC. It yields the protein CASSPRTRWNEQFF. Full variable domain (rest looked up from reference TRBV7-3 and TRBJ2-1): GAGVSQTPSNKVTEKGKYVELRCDPISGHTALYWYRQSLGQGPEFLIYFQGTGAADDSGLPNDRFFAVRPEGSVSTLKIQRTERGDSAVYLCASSPRTRWNEQFFGPGTRLTVL.

The V call is TRBV19, the J call TRBJ1-5, with TRBD1 matching over 7 bases. Germline V gene data show CDR1 as LNHDA and CDR2 as SQIVND (reference sequence). The ends lost 1 base at V and 0 bases at J; junction bases unmatched: 6. This CDR3 contains 17 residues. The CDR3 nucleotides read TGTGCCAGTAGTATAGGGGGACAGACTTATAGCAATCAGCCCCAGCATTTT. Its protein is CASSIGGQTYSNQPQHF. Variable domain in full (rest from reference TRBV19 and TRBJ1-5): DGGITQSPKYLFRKEGQNVTLSCEQNLNHDAMYWYRQDPGQGLRLIYYSQIVNDFQKGDIAEGYSVSREKKESFPLTVTSAQKNPTAFYLCASSIGGQTYSNQPQHFGDGTRLSIL.

V gene TRBV7-2 combines with J gene TRBJ1-1; 8 bases map to TRBD1. Per germline, CDR1 SGHTA and CDR2 FQGNSA. The CDR3 contains 15 residues. J lost 4 bases, V lost 5 bases, and 9 bases had no gene match. The CDR3 region has the DNA TGTGCCAGCAGCGCCCAGACAGGGGTGGGCACTGAAGCTTTCTTT. Amino acid sequence: CASSAQTGVGTEAFF.

CDR3 sequence: CASSLGELAGPGDTQYF. The CDR3 nucleotides read TGTGCCAGCAGCTTGGGCGAACTAGCGGGCCCTGGGGATACGCAGTATTTT. This chain connects TRBV5-5 to TRBJ2-3, with TRBD2 identical over 9 bases. With V trimmed by 0 bases and J by 6 bases, 11 bases remained unmatched. The germline CDR1 and CDR2 sequences are SGHKS and YYEKEE (reference sequence). The CDR3 loop spans 17 amino acids.

The rearrangement joins TRBV20-1 to TRBJ2-5; D unresolved. The V gene lost 6 bases and the J gene lost 4 bases, with 9 bases spanning the gap. Per the germline V gene, CDR1 is DFQATT and CDR2 is SNEGSKA (reference sequence). This CDR3 has 11 residues. CDR3 nucleotides: TGCAGTGCCCCCCTACTAGAGACCCAGTACTTC. It codes for CSAPLLETQYF.

The chain couples TRBV7-2 to TRBJ1-6; 9 bases match TRBD1. V gave up 5 bases and J gave up 0 bases; unmatched junction bases: 5. The CDR3 extends over 17 amino acids. Germline V gene lookup returns CDR1 SGHTA and CDR2 FQGNSA. The CDR3 DNA follows: TGTGCCAGCAGCCCCGGACAGGGGAGCTCCTATAATTCACCCCTCCACTTT. It encodes CASSPGQGSSYNSPLHF. The full variable domain, its missing parts supplied by reference TRBV7-2 and TRBJ1-6, is GAGVSQSPSNKVTEKGKDVELRCDPISGHTALYWYRQSLGQGLEFLIYFQGNSAPDKSGLPSDRFSAERTGGSVSTLTIQRTQQEDSAVYLCASSPGQGSSYNSPLHFGNGTRLTVT.

This sequence joins TRBV5-5 and TRBJ2-7; D is perhaps TRBD1 (6 bases). The germline V and J ends were trimmed by 7 bases and 0 bases, with 11 bases remaining between them. The germline gives CDR1 SGHKS, CDR2 YYEKEE (reference sequence). CDR3 length: 13 amino acids. The CDR3 coding sequence is TGTGCCAGCCAAACAGGGCCCTCCTACGAGCAGTACTTC. Encoded protein: CASQTGPSYEQYF.

The chain couples TRBV10-2 to TRBJ1-1; D gene uncertain. CDR1 is WSHSY, CDR2 SAAADI, per germline. With 7 bases removed from V and 2 bases from J, the gap between germline ends came to 5 bases. This CDR3 is built from 11 residues. Here the CDR3 reads CASKQNTEAFF. The CDR3 DNA is TGCGCCAGCAAACAAAACACTGAAGCTTTCTTT.